This note documents a single T cell receptor (beta chain) sequence. Just one base apart from a much larger clone, this may be a read error. The sample is drawn from a study of shared clonotypes between healthy human individuals. Clones were read by immunoSEQ multiplex PCR, and TCRdb kept only the in-frame ones, dropping some. The profile shows hundreds of thousands of clones, around 67% of them singletons. This CDR3 region has 14 residues. The healthy adult donors were HIV-negative and reported no recent acute infections or vaccinations. The V and J genes are TRBV21-1 and TRBJ2-2. TRBV21-1 is a pseudogene segment. This TCR came from a woman aged 25 to 45 in good health. The sequenced sample was memory CD4+ T cells sorted from blood. Specified subset: CD45RA-negative fraction. The CDR3 DNA is TGTGCCAGCAGCAAAGACACTTTCACCGGGGAGCTGTTTTTT. Translating it yields CASSKDTFTGELFF.